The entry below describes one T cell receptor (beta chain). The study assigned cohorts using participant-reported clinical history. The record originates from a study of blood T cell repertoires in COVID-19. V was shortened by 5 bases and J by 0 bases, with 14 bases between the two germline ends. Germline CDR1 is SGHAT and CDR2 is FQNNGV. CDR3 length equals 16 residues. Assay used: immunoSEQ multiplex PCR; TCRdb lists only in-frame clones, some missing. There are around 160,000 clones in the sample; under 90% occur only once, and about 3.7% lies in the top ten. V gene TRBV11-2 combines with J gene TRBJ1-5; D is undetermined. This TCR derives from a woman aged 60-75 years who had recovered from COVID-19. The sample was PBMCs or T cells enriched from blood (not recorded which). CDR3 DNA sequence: TGTGCCAGCAGCGGGCACCAGACGATTAGCAATCAGCCCCAGCATTTT. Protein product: CASSGHQTISNQPQHF.